This T cell receptor beta chain was documented in a study of blood T cell repertoires in COVID-19 (dated by TCRdb to 2020 to 2022). Regarding the study in general: The collaborator samples originated in the United States, Italy and Spain and spanned the acute and convalescent phases of COVID-19. The material from the prospective study consisted of cDNA or gDNA derived from T cells, B-cell-depleted T cells, or PBMCs. Samples were obtained from the ongoing ImmuneRACE study (first 160 participants) and from about 1,300 subjects provided by 6 global collaborators. HLA class I and class II types, where available, came from metadata supplied by the sample provider rather than from assay-based typing. Subjects who had been exposed to COVID-19, were actively infected with it, or had recovered from it provided the deeply sampled blood TCRbeta repertoires that made up the dataset. A de-identified subject ID, COVID-19 status, age in years and sex were almost always included in the sample metadata. The repertoires were made available in a free public database intended to serve as a resource for research on the immune response to SARS-CoV-2. The paper's findings and limits, for the study overall: The amount of clinical and demographic metadata varied by source and participant and was provided uncurated.

The immunoSEQ Assay, a bias-controlled multiplex PCR, was used to amplify TCRbeta CDR3 regions from genomic DNA. In the original analysis: The number of nucleated cells in each sample was estimated by amplification of reference gene primers within the assay. Sequence reads were collapsed and filtered to measure the absolute abundance of every unique TCRbeta CDR3 rearrangement. For each sample, productive Simpson clonality was calculated as the square root of Simpson's diversity index across productive rearrangements. TCRdb stores this immuneACCESS table with in-frame sequences only. Part of the clones is absent; in the studies checked, under half of the shortfall reflects unresolved V genes, and no reason is known for the rest. That table furnishes V, J and clone size, whereas the DNA furnished D and trimming. The table for this sample lists 140,000 or so clones; under 90% of them were counted only once. Of the sample, more than 6.5% falls within the top ten clones.

The CDR3 measures 19 amino acids from cysteine to phenylalanine. Only CDR3 DNA is held: 57 bases, read in frame from base 1. For this chain, trimming is 3 bases at the V end and 1 base at the J end, and the number of junction bases without a gene match is 10. The germline V gene gives CDR1 as SGHRS and CDR2 as YFSETQ. The collaborating institutions used their own protocols to collect whole blood in K2EDTA tubes. For TCRbeta analysis, collaborator samples were shipped as frozen whole blood, as isolated PBMCs, or as DNA extracted from either sample type. As regards this clone: Its recognized antigen is unknown. Base qualities are not recorded, but no much larger clone differs from it by a single base.

The sample comprised peripheral blood. This TCR came from a human donor in a cohort sampled during active COVID-19. The chain joins TRBV5-1 to TRBJ2-3, with TRBD2 matching 14 junction bases. The CDR3 protein: CASSSTGTSGSRGTDTQYF. The DNA sequence is given as TGCGCCAGCAGCTCAACCGGGACTAGCGGGAGCCGGGGCACAGATACGCAGTATTTT. Where the CDR3 stops, the reference TRBV5-1 and TRBJ2-3 genes take over; the full variable domain is KAGVTQTPRYLIKTRGQQVTLSCSPISGHRSVSWYQQTPGQGLQFLFEYFSETQRNKGNFPGRFSGRQFSNSRSEMNVSTLELGDSALYLCASSSTGTSGSRGTDTQYFGPGTRLTVL.